The 30 T cell receptor beta chains below all came from one sample that was sequenced in a study of blood T cell repertoires in COVID-19. This table comes from immunoSEQ multiplex PCR, and its TCRdb copy is limited to in-frame clones, with some not included. This table holds almost 25,000 clones, 80% to 90% found once. The sequencing sample was made of peripheral blood. The receptors derive from a woman aged 70-85 years with COVID-19, enrolled during active disease.

CDR3 sequence reads: CASSPGRGGAGEQFF. The CDR3 region has the DNA TGTGCCAGCAGCCCCGGCCGGGGGGGCGCGGGTGAGCAGTTCTTC. V and J are TRBV7-2 and TRBJ2-1, with 8 bases lining up with TRBD2. Unmatched junction bases numbered 12, after V lost 5 bases and J lost 9 bases. CDR1 and CDR2 from the germline V gene are SGHTA and FQGNSA. The CDR3 loop spans 15 amino acids.

The chain employs TRBV4-2 and TRBJ1-2, with D possibly being TRBD1 (5 bases). The CDR3 has 14 residues. V lost 1 base and J lost 6, with 12 bases in between. The germline CDR1 and CDR2 sequences are LGHNA and YNFKEQ. DNA of the CDR3: TGTGCCAGCAGCCAAGGACCCGCGGGGCATGGCTACACCTTC. It translates to CASSQGPAGHGYTF.

The chain combines TRBV11-2 with TRBJ2-5; a weak D match, TRBD1 (6 bases). CDR3 length: 14 amino acids. V was clipped by 3 bases and J by 5 bases, with 13 bases between them. Germline assignment: CDR1 SGHAT and CDR2 FQNNGV. The chain's CDR3 is CASSLDRRAETQYF. The DNA of the CDR3 is TGTGCCAGCAGCTTGGACAGAAGGGCCGAGACCCAGTACTTC. Variable domain in full (rest from reference TRBV11-2 and TRBJ2-5): EAGVAQSPRYKIIEKRQSVAFWCNPISGHATLYWYQQILGQGPKLLIQFQNNGVVDDSQLPKDRFSAERLKGVDSTLKIQPAKLEDSAVYLCASSLDRRAETQYFGPGTRLLVL.

The V gene is TRBV6-5, the J gene TRBJ2-1; 8 bases line up with TRBD2. In germline, CDR1 is MNHEY, CDR2 SVGAGI. The CDR3 is 15 residues long. The junction had 11 bases not matched to a gene; V was cut back by 5 bases and J by 8 bases. For the CDR3, the DNA is TGTGCCAGCAGTCAACTAGCGGATGAGCCCCATGAGCAGTTCTTC. Residues: CASSQLADEPHEQFF.

The chain links TRBV6-2 or TRBV6-3 to TRBJ1-3; D is unresolved. The germline V gene has CDR1 MNHEY and CDR2 SVGEGT. CDR3 size: 15 residues. V dropped 6 bases and J dropped 0 bases, with 12 bases sitting between them. The DNA of the CDR3 is TGTGCCAGCAGCGGTTCAACTCTCTCTGGAAACACCATATATTTT. Translation gives CASSGSTLSGNTIYF.

V gene TRBV3-1 (or the pseudogene TRBV3-2) combines with J gene TRBJ2-7, with a weak D call TRBD2 (6 bases). Trimming removed 2 bases from V and 2 bases from J, with 10 bases in between. Germline CDR1 LGHDT, CDR2 YNNKEL (reference sequence). The CDR3 is made up of 14 amino acids. The CDR3 region has the DNA TGTGCCAGCAGCCAAAGCGGGCGAACCTACGAGCAGTACGTC. Protein product: CASSQSGRTYEQYV.

This clone appeared a few times. V usage is TRBV11-3 and J usage is TRBJ1-3, with D possibly being TRBD1 (6 bases). In germline, CDR1 is SGHNT, CDR2 YENEEA. V lost 4 bases, J lost 0 bases, and 19 bases lay in between. The CDR3 contains 18 residues. CDR3 in DNA: TGTGCCAGCAGCTCCCTAGACAGGTGGGATCCCTCTGGAAACACCATATATTTT. It specifies CASSSLDRWDPSGNTIYF.

The chain recombines TRBV5-6 with TRBJ2-7, with 10 nucleotides matching TRBD1. The CDR3 spans 13 residues. V was pared by 4 bases and J by 5 bases, with 3 bases of the junction left unmatched. Per germline, CDR1 SGHDT and CDR2 YYEEEE. The CDR3 DNA reads TGTGCCAGCAGCCAGACAGGGGGCCACGAGCAGTACTTC. This gives the protein CASSQTGGHEQYF.

The chain combines TRBV4-3 with TRBJ2-2; tentative D call: TRBD2 (6 bases). V was shortened by 0 bases and J by 5 bases, with 10 bases between the two germline ends. Germline CDR1 reads LGHNA; CDR2 reads YSLEER. The CDR3 spans 15 residues. CDR3 region: CASSQEAGWTGELFF. DNA of the CDR3: TGCGCCAGCAGCCAAGAGGCGGGGTGGACCGGGGAGCTGTTTTTT.

This clone was seen more than once but under ten times. The V gene is TRBV19, the J gene TRBJ2-1; 7 bases match TRBD2. Looked up from germline, CDR1 is LNHDA and CDR2 is SQIVND (reference sequence). CDR3 size: 15 residues. V lost 5 bases to trimming and J lost 3 bases; unmatched junction nucleotides: 7. The CDR3: CASSQSSGYYNEQFF. In DNA form, the CDR3 reads TGTGCCAGTAGTCAGTCTAGCGGCTACTACAATGAGCAGTTCTTC.

The chain carries TRBV5-1 and TRBJ1-2; 8 bases are shared with TRBD1. The germline gives CDR1 SGHRS, CDR2 YFSETQ. Losses at the gene ends were 4 bases for V and 4 bases for J; bases not matched to a gene: 9. The CDR3 sequence is 15 residues long. For the CDR3, the DNA is TGCGCCAGCAGCGAAGACAGGGGCTCCCTCTATGGCTACACCTTC. As protein: CASSEDRGSLYGYTF.

The chain links TRBV9 to TRBJ2-1; the D gene is possibly TRBD2 (6 bases). The CDR3 has 17 residues. From germline, CDR1 is SGDLS and CDR2 YYNGEE. The V end lost 0 bases, the J end lost 6 bases, and 19 bases lay between the germline ends. CDR3: CASSVESSFWGGNEQFF. The CDR3, as DNA: TGTGCCAGCAGCGTAGAAAGTTCTTTTTGGGGAGGCAATGAGCAGTTCTTC.

V is TRBV5-1 and J is TRBJ2-1; 14 bases fit TRBD2. This CDR3 region has 16 residues. V trimming: 3 bases; J trimming: 8 bases; junction bases outside the gene matches: 7. Germline V gives CDR1 SGHRS, CDR2 YFSETQ. DNA for the CDR3: TGCGCCAGCAGCTCGGGACTAGCGGGAGAAGGGGATGAGCAGTTCTTC. This sequence encodes CASSSGLAGEGDEQFF.

The DNA of the CDR3 is TGTGCCAGCAGCCAAACCAGGGGGCTAATGAACACTGAAGCTTTCTTT. It specifies CASSQTRGLMNTEAFF. J is TRBJ1-1 and V is TRBV3-1 (or the pseudogene TRBV3-2); 8 bases are a match to TRBD1. Germline-derived CDR1 and CDR2 are LGHDT and YNNKEL (reference sequence). The V gene end was trimmed by 2 bases and the J gene end by 0 bases; junction bases not matched to a gene: 5. This CDR3 comprises 16 residues.

The chain has TRBV19 and TRBJ1-1; TRBD1 agrees at 8 bases. This CDR3 comprises 15 residues. Losses at the gene ends were 4 bases for V and 5 bases for J; bases not matched to a gene: 9. From germline, CDR1 is LNHDA and CDR2 SQIVND (reference sequence). CDR3 amino acids: CASSRTGGQGTEAFF. CDR3 nucleotides: TGTGCCAGTAGTAGAACAGGGGGACAAGGTACTGAAGCTTTCTTT.

The V gene is TRBV29-1, the J gene TRBJ1-1, with D possibly TRBD1 on 5 matching bases. Germline V CDR1 and CDR2: SQVTM, ANQGSEA. The CDR3 contains 13 residues. V lost 0 bases, J lost 3 bases, and 8 bases lay in between. The CDR3 loop is CSVEDPTDTEAFF. The CDR3 region has the DNA TGCAGCGTTGAAGATCCGACAGACACTGAAGCTTTCTTT. Full variable domain (missing parts from reference TRBV29-1 and TRBJ1-1): SAVISQKPSRDICQRGTSLTIQCQVDSQVTMMFWYRQQPGQSLTLIATANQGSEATYESGFVIDKFPISRPNLTFSTLTVSNMSPEDSSIYLCSVEDPTDTEAFFGQGTRLTVV.

The J gene is TRBJ2-1, the V gene TRBV19; 11 positions agree with TRBD2. The CDR3 is 18 residues long. The V gene end was trimmed by 9 bases and the J gene end by 0 bases; junction bases not matched to a gene: 13. From germline, CDR1 is LNHDA and CDR2 SQIVND (reference sequence). The CDR3 coding sequence is TGTGCCAGCACCCACCGGGGGACTAGCGGCCGCTCCTACAATGAGCAGTTCTTC. It codes for CASTHRGTSGRSYNEQFF.

The chain combines TRBV18 with TRBJ1-2; D gene uncertain. Trimming stripped 3 bases from V and 4 bases from J, with 9 bases between. Germline CDR1 and CDR2: KGHSH and LQKENI. CDR3 length: 13 residues. CDR3 nucleotides: TGTGCCAGCTCACCCCCCGGGGTCTATGGCTACACCTTC. The encoded protein is CASSPPGVYGYTF.

This clone was seen a handful of times. The chain carries TRBV19 and TRBJ1-1; D is ambiguous. V was cut by 7 bases and J by 3 bases, with 21 bases left in between. This CDR3 spans 16 amino acids. Per the germline V gene, CDR1 is LNHDA and CDR2 is SQIVND (reference sequence). In nucleotides, the CDR3 is TGTGCCAGTAAAATAGGAGGGCCCCGCGGACACACTGAAGCTTTCTTT. It is translated as CASKIGGPRGHTEAFF.

This chain connects TRBV28 to TRBJ1-2; TRBD1 matches 9 bases. The V gene end was trimmed by 5 bases and the J gene end by 7 bases; junction bases not matched to a gene: 5. This CDR3 has 13 residues. Germline lookup yields CDR1 MDHEN and CDR2 SYDVKM. CDR3 bases: TGTGCCAGCAGTGTCACAGGGGGCTTTGGCTACACCTTC. Its protein is CASSVTGGFGYTF.

The chain is built from TRBV7-3 and TRBJ1-5; D ambiguous. From germline, CDR1 is SGHTA and CDR2 FQGTGA. CDR3 length: 13 residues. Trimming took 8 bases from V and 7 from J, leaving 15 bases between them. The CDR3 is CASGEGPSQPQHF. The CDR3 nucleotides read TGTGCCAGCGGGGAGGGTCCGTCGCAGCCCCAGCATTTT.

As DNA, the CDR3 is TGTGCCAGCAGGGCAGGGGCGGGTGGCTACACCTTC. It translates to CASRAGAGGYTF. The chain links TRBV6-5 to TRBJ1-2, with a tentative D call TRBD1 (6 bases). There are 12 residues in the CDR3. CDR1 MNHEY and CDR2 SVGAGI come from the germline V gene. V was clipped by 6 bases and J by 7 bases, with 12 bases between them.

The chain has TRBV6-2 or TRBV6-3 and TRBJ1-2, with TRBD1 matching over 8 bases. The CDR3 has 14 residues. The germline CDR1 and CDR2 sequences are MNHEY and SVGEGT. The V and J ends lost 5 bases and 8 bases, in that order; junction bases with no gene match: 10. CDR3 in DNA: TGTGCCAGCAGTCTTTGGACAGGGAGAGGCGGCTACACCTTC. Amino acids: CASSLWTGRGGYTF.

This clone was counted a few times. V gene TRBV2 combines with J gene TRBJ1-4; no definite D call. The CDR3 is made up of 14 amino acids. Germline CDR1 reads SNHLY; CDR2 reads FYNNEI. V gave up 7 bases and J gave up 0 bases, with 9 bases separating them. CDR3 bases: TGTGCCAGCAATCGACAAGCAACTAATGAAAAACTGTTTTTT. It specifies CASNRQATNEKLFF.

This clone was seen a few times. J is TRBJ2-2 and V is TRBV11-3; weak D call: TRBD2 (5 bases). Looked up from germline, CDR1 is SGHNT and CDR2 is YENEEA. The CDR3 has 15 amino acids. V dropped 2 bases and J dropped 0 bases, with 7 bases sitting between them. The CDR3 region has the DNA TGTGCCAGCAGCTTACTCGGGGCGAACACCGGGGAGCTGTTTTTT. It is translated as CASSLLGANTGELFF.

The rearrangement links TRBV6-5 to TRBJ1-6, with 9 positions matching TRBD1. Trimming removed 4 bases from V and 7 bases from J; junction bases left unmatched: 5. This CDR3 is 15 amino acids long. Germline assignment: CDR1 MNHEY and CDR2 SVGAGI. Here the CDR3 reads CASSSSGQGNSPLHF. The CDR3 DNA is TGTGCCAGCAGTTCGTCGGGACAGGGAAATTCACCCCTCCACTTT.

This chain joins TRBV16 and TRBJ2-2, with TRBD2 matching over 7 bases. The ends lost 4 bases at V and 4 bases at J; junction bases unmatched: 12. Germline assignment: CDR1 KGHSY and CDR2 FQNENV. This CDR3 region has 17 residues. The CDR3: CASSRPVGGLGTGELFF. The CDR3 bases are TGTGCCAGCAGCCGCCCCGTGGGGGGGTTGGGCACCGGGGAGCTGTTTTTT.

This clone was detected only once. This sequence joins TRBV11-3 and TRBJ2-5; weak D call: TRBD2 (6 bases). V dropped 2 bases and J dropped 7 bases, with 11 bases sitting between them. Germline lookup yields CDR1 SGHNT and CDR2 YENEEA. The CDR3 consists of 13 residues. In nucleotides, the CDR3 is TGTGCCAGCAGCTTAAACAACGGGAGGACCCAGTACTTC. Amino acids: CASSLNNGRTQYF.

V is TRBV25-1 and J is TRBJ1-6; tentatively, D is TRBD1 (6 bases). CDR3 size: 13 residues. V was pared by 4 bases and J by 9 bases, with 10 bases between. In germline, CDR1 is MGHDK, CDR2 SYGVNS. The CDR3 loop reads CASSGGQFSPLHF. As DNA, the CDR3 is TGTGCCAGCAGTGGTGGACAGTTTTCACCCCTCCACTTT. The variable domain in full, completed from reference TRBV25-1 and TRBJ1-6, reads EADIYQTPRYLVIGTGKKITLECSQTMGHDKMYWYQQDPGMELHLIHYSYGVNSTEKGDLSSESTVSRIRTEHFPLTLESARPSHTSQYLCASSGGQFSPLHFGNGTRLTVT.

The sample holds one count of this clone. CDR3 loop: CASRGQGAETQHF. In DNA form, the CDR3 reads TGTGCCAGCCGAGGACAGGGGGCCGAGACCCAGCATTTT. This chain connects TRBV2 to TRBJ1-5; 11 nucleotides align to TRBD1. The germline CDR1 and CDR2 sequences are SNHLY and FYNNEI. The CDR3 loop spans 13 amino acids. V shed 8 bases, J shed 11 bases, and the junction held 8 bases outside the gene matches.